This TCR beta chain came from a study of T cell responses to AZD1222 COVID-19 vaccine. Overall study results and limits: Scientists sampled the repertoires only once the peak T cell response had passed.

Trimming at V came to 4 bases and at J to 7 bases, leaving 15 bases not matched to a gene. Germline V gene data show CDR1 as SGHVS and CDR2 as FQNEAQ. This CDR3 has 16 residues. The assay was immunoSEQ multiplex PCR, and TCRdb's table has in-frame clones only and misses some. This sample has about 150,000 clones, with 91% found just once. Comments on this clone: Its antigen is as yet unknown.

This chain uses TRBV7-8 with TRBJ1-2; TRBD1 agrees at 7 bases. The receptor was derived from an adult in good health. This material consisted of peripheral blood, taken on day 0 of AZD1222 vaccination. CDR3 nucleotides: TGTGCCAGCAGCTCGTGGTCGACAGGGACGTCTTTTGGCTACACCTTC. Its protein product is CASSSWSTGTSFGYTF.